The clone carrying this T cell receptor (beta chain) came up a few times. The data belong to a study of blood T cells in healthy people across ages. A second PCR of 7 to 11 cycles used a sample-barcoded 5' primer and a J-beta primer mix. TCRdb reanalysed the 5' RACE reads using MiXCR and keeps one entry per CDR3 protein. The sample lists 650,000 to 950,000 distinct CDR3 sequences; 40% to 50% were seen once. Around 10 milliliters of peripheral blood were drawn from each donor. Samples each yielded at least 5 micrograms of total RNA. Per germline, CDR1 DFQATT and CDR2 SNEGSKA (reference sequence). Trimming removed 4 bases from V and 2 bases from J, with 17 bases in between. CDR3 length equals 15 residues.

This TCR was sampled from a man between 60 and 75 years old in good health. Source material: blood. The chain joins TRBV20-1 to TRBJ1-2; D uncertain. This CDR3 is CSAKPAKGVNYGYTF. CDR3 in DNA: TGCAGTGCTAAACCAGCGAAGGGTGTCAACTATGGCTACACCTTC.